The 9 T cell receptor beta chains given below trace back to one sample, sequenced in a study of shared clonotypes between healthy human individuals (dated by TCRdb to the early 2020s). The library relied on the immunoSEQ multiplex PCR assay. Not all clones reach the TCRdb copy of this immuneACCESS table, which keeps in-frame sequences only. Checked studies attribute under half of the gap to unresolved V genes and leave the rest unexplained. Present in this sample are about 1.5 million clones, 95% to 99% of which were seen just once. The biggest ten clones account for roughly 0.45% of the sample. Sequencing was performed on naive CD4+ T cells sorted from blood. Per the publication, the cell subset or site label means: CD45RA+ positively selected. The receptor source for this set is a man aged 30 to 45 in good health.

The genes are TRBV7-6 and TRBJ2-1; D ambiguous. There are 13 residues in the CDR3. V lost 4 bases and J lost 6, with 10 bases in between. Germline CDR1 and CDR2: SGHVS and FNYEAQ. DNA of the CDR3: TGTGCCAGCAGCTCTAGGGTAGTCAATGAGCAGTTCTTC. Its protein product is CASSSRVVNEQFF.

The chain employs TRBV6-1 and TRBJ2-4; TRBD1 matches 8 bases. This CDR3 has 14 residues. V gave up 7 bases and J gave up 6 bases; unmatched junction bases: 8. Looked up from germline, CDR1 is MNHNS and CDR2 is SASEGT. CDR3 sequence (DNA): TGTGCCAGCACACGAGGGGGACAGGCAAACATTCAGTACTTC. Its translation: CASTRGGQANIQYF.

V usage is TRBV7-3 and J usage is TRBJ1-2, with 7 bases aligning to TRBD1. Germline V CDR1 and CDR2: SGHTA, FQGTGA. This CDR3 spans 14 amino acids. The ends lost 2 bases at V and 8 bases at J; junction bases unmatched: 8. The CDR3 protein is CASSLYPGGMGYTF. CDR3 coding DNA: TGTGCCAGCAGCTTATACCCAGGGGGAATGGGCTACACCTTC.

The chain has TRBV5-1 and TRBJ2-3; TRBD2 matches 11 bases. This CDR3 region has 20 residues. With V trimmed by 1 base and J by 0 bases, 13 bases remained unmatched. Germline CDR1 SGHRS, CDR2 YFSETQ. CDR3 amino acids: CASSLSTLAGGRTSTDTQYF. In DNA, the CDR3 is TGCGCCAGCAGCTTGTCGACTCTAGCGGGAGGAAGAACTAGCACAGATACGCAGTATTTT.

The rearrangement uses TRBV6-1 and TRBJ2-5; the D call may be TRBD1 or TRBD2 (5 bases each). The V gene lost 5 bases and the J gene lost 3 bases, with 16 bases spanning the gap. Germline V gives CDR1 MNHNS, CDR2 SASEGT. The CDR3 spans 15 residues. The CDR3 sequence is CASSMTTGAKETQYF. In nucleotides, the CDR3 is TGTGCCAGCAGTATGACCACCGGGGCGAAAGAGACCCAGTACTTC.

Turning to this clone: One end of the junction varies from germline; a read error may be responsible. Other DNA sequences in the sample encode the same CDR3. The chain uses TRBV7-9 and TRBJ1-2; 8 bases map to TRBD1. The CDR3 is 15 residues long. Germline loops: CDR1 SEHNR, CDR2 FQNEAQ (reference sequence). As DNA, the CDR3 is TGTGCTAGCAGCCCACAGGGGGATGAAGACTATGGCTACACCTTC. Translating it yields CASSPQGDEDYGYTF.

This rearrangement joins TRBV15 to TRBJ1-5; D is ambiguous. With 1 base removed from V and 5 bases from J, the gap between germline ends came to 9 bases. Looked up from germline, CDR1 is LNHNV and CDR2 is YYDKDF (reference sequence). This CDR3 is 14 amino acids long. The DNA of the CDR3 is TGTGCCACCAGCAGAGCGGGGAGTGATCAGCCCCAGCATTTT. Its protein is CATSRAGSDQPQHF.

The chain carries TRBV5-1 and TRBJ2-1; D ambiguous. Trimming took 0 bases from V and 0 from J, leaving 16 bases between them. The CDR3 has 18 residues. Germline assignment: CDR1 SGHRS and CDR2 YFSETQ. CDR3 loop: CASSLVAQTSSSYNEQFF. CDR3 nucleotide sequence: TGCGCCAGCAGCTTGGTTGCCCAAACCTCAAGCTCCTACAATGAGCAGTTCTTC.

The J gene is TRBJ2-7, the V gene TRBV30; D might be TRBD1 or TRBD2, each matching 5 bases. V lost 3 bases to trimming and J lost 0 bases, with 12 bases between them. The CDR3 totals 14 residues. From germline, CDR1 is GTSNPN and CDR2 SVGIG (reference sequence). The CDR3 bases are TGTGCCTGGAGGGGGGACCTGAGCTCCTACGAGCAGTACTTC. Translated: CAWRGDLSSYEQYF.